This T cell receptor beta chain was captured by sequencing in a study of tumor and adjacent non-tumor tissue in lung cancer. About the research overall: Histology: about a dozen adenocarcinoma, a couple of squamous cell carcinoma, 1 small cell lung cancer.

RNA was extracted from bulk tissue without any cell sorting. More than 3 cm separated this lung sample from the edge of the tumor. The germline V gene has CDR1 MNHNY and CDR2 SVGAGI (reference sequence). Losses at the gene ends were 0 bases for V and 6 bases for J; bases not matched to a gene: 11. The CDR3 extends over 17 amino acids. A modified ARM-PCR protocol with three rounds of nested PCR amplified TCRbeta. From the multiplex PCR reads, TCRdb called clonotypes with MiXCR, one entry per CDR3 protein. The sample carries about 100,000 distinct CDR3 sequences, approximately 65% recorded once. The V and J genes are TRBV6-6 and TRBJ2-1; 7 bases line up with TRBD1. What was sequenced was distant non-tumor lung tissue. This receptor was identified in a man between 25 and 39 years old with non-small cell lung cancer. In nucleotides, the CDR3 is TGTGCCAGCAGTTACTCCGCGACAGGGAATTTCTGCAATGAGCAGTTCTTC. Its protein is CASSYSATGNFCNEQFF.